This record looks at one T cell receptor (beta chain) sequence and its context. The sample belongs to a study of PD-L1 blockade in urothelial cancer. The assay was immunoSEQ multiplex PCR, and TCRdb's table has in-frame clones only and misses some. In the table there are about 95,000 clones, roughly 91% of which are singletons. Time point: pretreatment peripheral blood. The V end lost 3 bases, the J end lost 0 bases, and 6 bases lay between the germline ends. This CDR3 spans 14 amino acids. Germline assignment: CDR1 SEHNR and CDR2 FQNEAQ (reference sequence). The origin of this receptor is a man aged 60-69 years with urothelial cancer. The source material was PBMCs, sampled around atezolizumab (anti-PD-L1) treatment. The chain has TRBV7-9 and TRBJ1-5, with D possibly matching TRBD1 (5 bases). The CDR3, as DNA: TGTGCCAGCAGCTTCAGGGCTAGCAATCAGCCCCAGCATTTT. It is translated as CASSFRASNQPQHF.